This TCR beta chain was found in a study of cytomegalovirus exposure and HLA in healthy donors. Study-wide results and caveats: Reportedly, cytomegalovirus status was diagnosed with high sensitivity and specificity.

Germline V gene data show CDR1 as SGHDT and CDR2 as YYEEEE. J gave up 6 bases and V 0 bases, and 3 bases lay outside the gene matches. This CDR3 comprises 14 residues. Vbeta (60) and Jbeta (13) primers were used in the PCR. The assay was immunoSEQ multiplex PCR, and TCRdb's table has in-frame clones only and misses some. The sample consists of about 200,000 clones, more than 65% of them appearing once. Notes on this clone: No antigen is known for it.

This sequence was found in a man in his forties or fifties in good health and CMV-seronegative. Material: PBMCs. The chain is built from TRBV5-6 and TRBJ2-1; 7 bases line up with TRBD2. The DNA for the CDR3 is TGTGCCAGCAGCTTGGGGGAGGGAAGCAATGAGCAGTTCTTC. It is translated as CASSLGEGSNEQFF.